Sequencing of this TCR beta chain was carried out in a study of patients and donors after allogeneic stem cell transplantation. A single record per CDR3 protein comes from TCRdb applying MiXCR to the RT-PCR reads. The sample has hundreds of thousands of distinct CDR3 sequences, approximately 16% seen once. The CDR3 extends over 14 amino acids. V lost 4 bases, J lost 6 bases, and 3 bases stayed unmatched. Germline-derived CDR1 and CDR2 are MGHDK and SYGVNS. This receptor was taken from a human donor who was either an allogeneic HSCT recipient or a stem cell or donor lymphocyte infusion donor (not recorded which). It is not recorded whose cells these are; they may come from a transplant donor. Input material: blood, either unsorted or a sorted T cell fraction (not recorded which). The chain is built from TRBV25-1 and TRBJ1-4, with 9 bases identical to TRBD1. CDR3 region: CASSGDRVDEKLFF. DNA for the CDR3: TGTGCCAGCAGTGGGGACAGGGTGGATGAAAAACTGTTTTTT.